Listed below are T cell receptor beta chains from one sample, sequenced in a study of blood T cell repertoires in COVID-19. Produced via immunoSEQ multiplex PCR; TCRdb's table is partial and in-frame only. Here the sample spans tens of thousands of clones, around 83% being singletons. Material for sequencing was peripheral blood. The source of these receptors is a young man with COVID-19, enrolled during active disease. Both conserved end residues are trimmed from each CDR3. Fields, in order: J gene, clone size, V gene, CDR3 protein. Not all rows give a size; the values are once, few, many and, for expanded clones, a class.

TRBJ1-1	-	TRBV20-1	SAQKAF
TRBJ2-3	-	TRBV6-2/TRBV6-3	ASSYSPVTDTQY
TRBJ2-7	-	TRBV10-1	ASSSQGSPPYEQY
TRBJ2-3	-	TRBV11-2	ASSFGQGMGDTQY
TRBJ1-4	once	TRBV5-6	ASSLSQANEKLF
TRBJ1-1	-	TRBV14	ASSQDLGTRTEAF
TRBJ1-1	-	TRBV11-2	ASSLGDRGSPGTEAF
TRBJ1-6	medium-sized	TRBV3-1/TRBV3-2	ASSQGQTNSPLH
TRBJ2-7	-	TRBV19	ASNEGGGYEQY
TRBJ2-6	-	TRBV7-6	ASRPGQGHSGANVLT
TRBJ2-1	-	TRBV19	ASTAGGYYNEQF
TRBJ2-3	-	TRBV19	ASKGTSGLAQY
TRBJ2-3	-	TRBV3-1/TRBV3-2	ASSQGQGRDTQY
TRBJ2-7	-	TRBV15	ATSRSLGASSYEQY
TRBJ1-3	-	TRBV18	ASSPGLSGNTIY
TRBJ2-4	-	TRBV5-4	ASSLMRERQNIQY
TRBJ1-2	-	TRBV9	ASSVEDRIVRGYT
TRBJ2-1	-	TRBV2	ASSGTSGGFNEQF
TRBJ2-7	-	TRBV28	ASSPRAAYEQY
TRBJ1-2	-	TRBV7-6	ASSLTPGQENYGYT
TRBJ1-1	-	TRBV6-5	ASSYSLVRGQTEAF
TRBJ2-2	-	TRBV24-1	ATSDLGLGAGELF
TRBJ2-7	-	TRBV28	ASSSDRGSYEQY
TRBJ2-3	many	TRBV6-4	ASSGGTGETDTQY
TRBJ1-1	-	TRBV19	ASINRATNTEAF
TRBJ1-2	-	TRBV11-2	ASSLGTVYGYT
TRBJ1-4	-	TRBV24-1	ATNRVRRYEKLF
TRBJ2-7	-	TRBV18	ASSRGDSPTYEQY
TRBJ2-2	-	TRBV30	AWSGTGIWGGELF